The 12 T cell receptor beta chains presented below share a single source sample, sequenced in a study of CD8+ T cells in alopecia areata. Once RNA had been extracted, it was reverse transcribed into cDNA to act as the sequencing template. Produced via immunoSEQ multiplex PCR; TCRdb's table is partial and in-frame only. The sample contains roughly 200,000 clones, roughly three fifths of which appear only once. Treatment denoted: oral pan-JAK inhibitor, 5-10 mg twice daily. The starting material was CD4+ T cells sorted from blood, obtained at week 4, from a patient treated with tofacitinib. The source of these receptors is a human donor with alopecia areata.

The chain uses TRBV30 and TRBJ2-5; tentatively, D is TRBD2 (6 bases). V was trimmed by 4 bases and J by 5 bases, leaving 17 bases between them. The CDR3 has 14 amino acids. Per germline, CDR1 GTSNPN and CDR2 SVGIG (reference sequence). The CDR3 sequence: CAWTPAPGGETQYF. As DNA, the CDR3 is TGTGCCTGGACCCCAGCACCCGGAGGGGAGACCCAGTACTTC.

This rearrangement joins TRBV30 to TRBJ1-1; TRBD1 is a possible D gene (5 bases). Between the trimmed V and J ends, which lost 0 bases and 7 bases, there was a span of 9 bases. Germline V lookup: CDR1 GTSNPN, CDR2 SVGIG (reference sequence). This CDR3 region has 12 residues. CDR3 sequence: CAWSVPGGEAFF. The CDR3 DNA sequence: TGTGCCTGGAGTGTACCTGGGGGTGAAGCTTTCTTT.

The CDR3 loop is CASSFHGAMNTEAFF. Here the CDR3 DNA reads TGTGCCAGCAGCTTTCATGGAGCCATGAACACTGAAGCTTTCTTT. J is TRBJ1-1 and V is TRBV7-2; D is ambiguous. V dropped 3 bases and J dropped 0 bases, with 11 bases sitting between them. The V gene's germline CDR1 is SGHTA and CDR2 FQGNSA. There are 15 residues in the CDR3.

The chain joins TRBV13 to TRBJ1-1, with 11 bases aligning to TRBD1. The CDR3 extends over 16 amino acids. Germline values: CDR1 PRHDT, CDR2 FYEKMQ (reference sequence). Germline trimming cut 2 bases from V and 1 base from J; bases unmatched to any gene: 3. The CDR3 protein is CASSLRTGGKNTEAFF. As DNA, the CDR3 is TGTGCCAGCAGCTTACGGACAGGGGGCAAGAACACTGAAGCTTTCTTT.

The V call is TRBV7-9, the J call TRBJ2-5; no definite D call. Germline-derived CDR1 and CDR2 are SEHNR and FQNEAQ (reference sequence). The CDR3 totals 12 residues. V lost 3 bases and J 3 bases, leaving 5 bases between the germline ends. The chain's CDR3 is CASSFREETQYF. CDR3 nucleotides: TGTGCCAGCAGCTTTAGGGAAGAGACCCAGTACTTC.

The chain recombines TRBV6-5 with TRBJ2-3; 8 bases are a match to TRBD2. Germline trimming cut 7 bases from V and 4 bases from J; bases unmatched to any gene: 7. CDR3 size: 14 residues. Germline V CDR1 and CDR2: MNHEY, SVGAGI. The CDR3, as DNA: TGTGCCAGCAAAACCGGGGGGGCGTCAGATACGCAGTATTTT. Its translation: CASKTGGASDTQYF.

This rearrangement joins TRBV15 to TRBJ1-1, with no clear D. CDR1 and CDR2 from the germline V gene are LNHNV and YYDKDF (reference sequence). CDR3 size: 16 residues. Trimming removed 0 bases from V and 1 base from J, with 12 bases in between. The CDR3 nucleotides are TGTGCCACCAGCAGAGATCGTCCCTCGGGGAACACTGAAGCTTTCTTT. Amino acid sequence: CATSRDRPSGNTEAFF.

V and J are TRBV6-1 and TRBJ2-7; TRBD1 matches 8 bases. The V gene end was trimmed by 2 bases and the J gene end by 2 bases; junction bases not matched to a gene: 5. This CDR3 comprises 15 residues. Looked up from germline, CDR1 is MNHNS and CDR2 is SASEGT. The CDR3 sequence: CASSERAGGPYEQYF. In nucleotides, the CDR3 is TGTGCCAGCAGTGAACGGGCAGGGGGCCCCTACGAGCAGTACTTC.

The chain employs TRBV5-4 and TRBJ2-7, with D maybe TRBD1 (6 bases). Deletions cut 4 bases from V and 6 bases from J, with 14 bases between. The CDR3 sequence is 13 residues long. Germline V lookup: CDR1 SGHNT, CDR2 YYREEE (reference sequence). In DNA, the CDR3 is TGTGCCAGCAGCATACAGGGTACCCGCGAGCAGTACTTC. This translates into CASSIQGTREQYF.

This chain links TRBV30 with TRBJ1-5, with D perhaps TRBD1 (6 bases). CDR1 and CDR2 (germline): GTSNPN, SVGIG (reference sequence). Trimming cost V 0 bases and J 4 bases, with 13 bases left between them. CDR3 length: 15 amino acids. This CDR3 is CAWSVGASRNQPQHF. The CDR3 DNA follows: TGTGCCTGGAGTGTGGGGGCCTCGAGGAATCAGCCCCAGCATTTT.

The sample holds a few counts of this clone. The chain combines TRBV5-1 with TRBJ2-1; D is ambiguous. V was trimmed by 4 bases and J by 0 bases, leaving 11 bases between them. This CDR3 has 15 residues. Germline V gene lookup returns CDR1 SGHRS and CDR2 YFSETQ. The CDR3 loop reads CASSPVGGSYNEQFF. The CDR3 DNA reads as TGCGCCAGCAGCCCGGTCGGCGGCTCCTACAATGAGCAGTTCTTC.

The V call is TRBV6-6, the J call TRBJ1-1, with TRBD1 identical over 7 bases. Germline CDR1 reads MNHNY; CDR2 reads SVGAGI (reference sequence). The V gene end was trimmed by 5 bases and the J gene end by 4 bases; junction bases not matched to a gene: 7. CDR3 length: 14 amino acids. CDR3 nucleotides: TGTGCCAGCAGTCTAGGGGGCGAGGGCACTGAAGCTTTCTTT. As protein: CASSLGGEGTEAFF.